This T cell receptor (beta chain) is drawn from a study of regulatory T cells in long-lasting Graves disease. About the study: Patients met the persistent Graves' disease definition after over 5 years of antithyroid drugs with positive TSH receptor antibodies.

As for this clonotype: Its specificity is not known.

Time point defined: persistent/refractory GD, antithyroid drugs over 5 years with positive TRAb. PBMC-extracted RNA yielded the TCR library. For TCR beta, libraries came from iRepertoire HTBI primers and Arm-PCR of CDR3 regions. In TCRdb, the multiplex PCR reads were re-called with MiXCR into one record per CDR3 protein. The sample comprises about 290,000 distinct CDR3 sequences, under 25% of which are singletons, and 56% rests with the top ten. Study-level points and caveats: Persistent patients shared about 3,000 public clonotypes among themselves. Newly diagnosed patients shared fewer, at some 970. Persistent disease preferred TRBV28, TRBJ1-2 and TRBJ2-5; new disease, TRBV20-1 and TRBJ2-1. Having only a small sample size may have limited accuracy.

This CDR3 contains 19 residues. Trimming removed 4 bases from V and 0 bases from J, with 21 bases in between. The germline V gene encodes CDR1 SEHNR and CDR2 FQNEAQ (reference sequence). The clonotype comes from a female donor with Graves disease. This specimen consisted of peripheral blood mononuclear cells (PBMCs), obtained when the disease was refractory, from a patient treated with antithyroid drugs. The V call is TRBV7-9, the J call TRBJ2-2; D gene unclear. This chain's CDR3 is CASSSPKYRPEANTGELFF. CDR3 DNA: TGTGCCAGCAGCTCCCCCAAGTATCGCCCTGAAGCGAACACCGGGGAGCTGTTTTTT.